These 29 T cell receptor beta chains share one sample of origin, sequenced in a study of liver allograft versus peripheral blood T cells. Study background: The study compared liver allograft T cell receptor repertoires against peripheral blood repertoires of liver transplant recipients.

Via MiXCR, TCRdb re-called the reads, giving one row per CDR3 protein. The profile shows 10,000 to 15,000 distinct CDR3 sequences, 25% to 35% of them singletons. The receptor source for this set is a human patient who had a liver transplant. Some T cells may be graft donor cells.

This clonotype is labeled as medium-sized (0.01 to 0.1%). The genes are TRBV6-6 and TRBJ1-6; D is uncertain. V shed 5 bases and J shed 8 bases, with 4 bases lying between them. Germline assignment: CDR1 MNHNY and CDR2 SVGAGI (reference sequence). This CDR3 is built from 11 residues. The DNA of the CDR3 is TGTGCCAGCAGTCAATATTCACCCCTCCACTTT. Protein: CASSQYSPLHF.

The V gene is TRBV27, the J gene TRBJ1-1; D is ambiguous. Germline V gives CDR1 MNHEY, CDR2 SMNVEV (reference sequence). V was clipped by 6 bases and J by 5 bases, with 13 bases between them. The CDR3 is 13 residues long. CDR3 loop: CASSPYARTEAFF. For the CDR3, the DNA is TGTGCCAGCAGCCCCTATGCGCGGACTGAAGCTTTCTTT.

There are many counts of this clonotype. The chain couples TRBV30 to TRBJ1-2; possible D gene TRBD1, 6 bases. V dropped 1 base and J dropped 8 bases, with 14 bases sitting between them. The CDR3 length is 13 residues. Germline loops: CDR1 GTSNPN, CDR2 SVGIG (reference sequence). CDR3 loop: CAWSAGTPRGYTF. The CDR3 nucleotides are TGTGCCTGGAGTGCCGGGACACCCCGCGGCTACACCTTC.

The chain combines TRBV23-1 with TRBJ1-1; 7 bases line up with TRBD1. TRBV23-1 is labeled an ORF, and its function is uncertain. The length of the CDR3 is 16 residues. The J segment lost 2 bases and the V segment lost 8 bases, leaving 14 bases of the junction unmatched. CDR3 sequence: CASAAGTDNFNTEAFF. As DNA, the CDR3 is TGCGCCAGCGCCGCCGGGACAGACAATTTTAACACTGAAGCTTTCTTT.

By sample share, this clonotype is medium-sized (0.01 to 0.1%). The chain carries TRBV6-1 and TRBJ2-1, with 12 bases identical to TRBD1. Germline values: CDR1 MNHNS, CDR2 SASEGT. This CDR3 spans 15 amino acids. V gave up 2 bases and J gave up 10 bases; unmatched junction bases: 6. The CDR3 is CASSEPGQGAWEQFF. CDR3 nucleotides: TGTGCCAGCAGTGAACCGGGACAGGGGGCTTGGGAGCAGTTCTTC.

The rearrangement joins TRBV14 to TRBJ2-2; 10 bases line up with TRBD1. The germline V gene encodes CDR1 SGHDN and CDR2 FVKESK. The CDR3 extends over 17 amino acids. V gave up 5 bases and J gave up 0 bases; unmatched junction bases: 6. The CDR3 is CASSGAGTGANTGELFF. The CDR3 DNA reads TGTGCCAGCAGCGGGGCAGGGACAGGGGCGAACACCGGGGAGCTGTTTTTT. Based on the CDR3 plus reference TRBV14 and TRBJ2-2, the full variable domain is EAGVTQFPSHSVIEKGQTVTLRCDPISGHDNLYWYRRVMGKEIKFLLHFVKESKQDESGMPNNRFLAERTGGTYSTLKVQPAELEDSGVYFCASSGAGTGANTGELFFGEGSRLTVL.

This clonotype is deemed medium-sized. This chain uses TRBV10-3 with TRBJ1-1, with TRBD1 matching over 7 bases. The length of the CDR3 is 13 residues. The germline gives CDR1 ENHRY, CDR2 SYGVKD. Trimming removed 10 bases from V and 1 base from J; junction bases left unmatched: 6. The CDR3 nucleotides are TGTGCCACCACAGGGGCTCCGAACACTGAAGCTTTCTTT. Its translation: CATTGAPNTEAFF.

This clonotype was observed a handful of times. The V and J genes are TRBV24-1 and TRBJ2-2; D remains ambiguous. The germline V and J ends were trimmed by 4 bases and 2 bases, with 7 bases remaining between them. The germline V gene encodes CDR1 KGHDR and CDR2 SFDVKD. This CDR3 comprises 14 residues. CDR3 protein: CATSEHGNTGELFF. The CDR3 region has the DNA TGTGCCACCAGTGAACACGGTAACACCGGGGAGCTGTTTTTT.

This clonotype was picked up many times. This chain uses TRBV5-4 with TRBJ1-4, with D possibly TRBD1 on 5 matching bases. Germline CDR1 reads SGHNT; CDR2 reads YYREEE (reference sequence). V lost 0 bases to trimming and J lost 0 bases, with 9 bases between them. The CDR3 is 16 amino acids. The CDR3 loop reads CASSLGGTATNEKLFF. In DNA form, the CDR3 reads TGTGCCAGCAGCTTGGGAGGGACTGCAACTAATGAAAAACTGTTTTTT. Supplemented by reference TRBV5-4 and TRBJ1-4, the full variable domain reads ETGVTQSPTHLIKTRGQQVTLRCSSQSGHNTVSWYQQALGQGPQFIFQYYREEENGRGNFPPRFSGLQFPNYSSELNVNALELDDSALYLCASSLGGTATNEKLFFGSGTQLSVL.

This clonotype was seen ten or more times. V gene TRBV15 combines with J gene TRBJ1-2, with D tentatively TRBD1 (5 bases). The CDR3 loop spans 15 amino acids. V dropped 7 bases and J dropped 0 bases, with 15 bases sitting between them. Germline V gene lookup returns CDR1 LNHNV and CDR2 YYDKDF (reference sequence). Here the CDR3 reads CATTTGDSSNYGYTF. CDR3 in DNA: TGTGCCACCACCACTGGCGACAGCTCTAACTATGGCTACACCTTC.

CDR3 bases: TGTGCCAGCAGCTTAGGGTGGGGGCAAGGTGAGCAGTTCTTC. It codes for CASSLGWGQGEQFF. This chain uses TRBV5-5 with TRBJ2-1, with D maybe TRBD1 (6 bases). This CDR3 spans 14 amino acids. The V gene lost 2 bases and the J gene lost 9 bases, with 15 bases spanning the gap. Germline CDR1 reads SGHKS; CDR2 reads YYEKEE (reference sequence).

This clonotype is labeled medium-sized. The chain joins TRBV6-6 to TRBJ1-3; no clear D. The CDR3 has 13 residues. CDR1 is MNHNY, CDR2 SVGAGI, per germline (reference sequence). Trimming removed 1 base at V and 4 bases at J, with 5 bases between. The CDR3 coding sequence is TGTGCCAGCAGTTACTGGCAGGGAAACACCATATATTTT. This encodes CASSYWQGNTIYF.

This clonotype has ten or more counts. The V call is TRBV19, the J call TRBJ1-2; 9 positions agree with TRBD1. Looked up from germline, CDR1 is LNHDA and CDR2 is SQIVND (reference sequence). This CDR3 is 15 amino acids long. The V segment lost 7 bases and the J segment 0 bases; nucleotides outside the gene matches: 6. The CDR3 spells CASTPDRGANYGYTF. The CDR3 DNA reads as TGTGCCAGTACCCCGGACAGGGGAGCTAACTATGGCTACACCTTC.

J is TRBJ1-1 and V is TRBV29-1; no reliable D call. The CDR3 length is 14 residues. Germline V CDR1 and CDR2: SQVTM, ANQGSEA. Trimming shortened V by 4 bases and J by 0 bases, and 12 bases separated the two germline ends. The DNA of the CDR3 is TGCAGCGTTGTATTTACGGAGCTGAACACTGAAGCTTTCTTT. It yields the protein CSVVFTELNTEAFF.

This clonotype was recorded many times. The V and J genes are TRBV19 and TRBJ1-4; D is ambiguous. V lost 3 bases to trimming and J lost 10 bases, with 15 bases between them. The CDR3 loop spans 14 amino acids. Germline assignment: CDR1 LNHDA and CDR2 SQIVND (reference sequence). The CDR3: CASSISPGDGKLFF. The CDR3 region has the DNA TGTGCCAGTAGTATTAGTCCCGGCGACGGAAAACTGTTTTTT.

By sample fraction, this clonotype is medium-sized. The gene calls are TRBV18 and TRBJ2-2; TRBD1 or TRBD2 may be the D gene (5 bases each). The germline CDR1 and CDR2 sequences are KGHSH and LQKENI. V gave up 6 bases and J gave up 6 bases, with 17 bases separating them. CDR3 length: 15 residues. For the CDR3, the DNA is TGTGCCAGCTCGACCGGGGCCGGAGATTCCGGGGAGCTGTTTTTT. The encoded protein is CASSTGAGDSGELFF.

As to this clonotype: A much larger clone differs from this one at a single base, so this may be a read error. Given the absence of the conserved phenylalanine or tryptophan at the CDR3 end, a read error is likely. V is TRBV6-2 or TRBV6-3 and J is TRBJ2-5, with 9 bases aligning to TRBD2. V trimming: 2 bases; J trimming: 5 bases; junction bases outside the gene matches: 6. Per germline, CDR1 MNHEY and CDR2 SVGEGT. The CDR3 totals 15 residues. The CDR3, as DNA: TGTGCCAGCAGTTACGGCGGGGGGGCCTTTGAGACCCAGTACCTC. Protein sequence: CASSYGGGAFETQYL.

The chain has TRBV6-2 or TRBV6-3 and TRBJ2-3, with TRBD2 matching 11 bases. Germline loops: CDR1 MNHEY, CDR2 SVGEGT. This CDR3 has 17 residues. The V and J ends lost 1 base and 3 bases, in that order; junction bases with no gene match: 6. CDR3 sequence reads: CASSYLPSGRSTDTQYF. The CDR3, as DNA: TGTGCCAGCAGTTACTTGCCTAGCGGGAGGTCGACAGATACGCAGTATTTT.

This clonotype is labeled as medium-sized. For the CDR3, the DNA is TGTGCCAGCAGCGAAGACGGCAACTATGGCTACACCTTC. This translates into CASSEDGNYGYTF. The genes are TRBV6-5 and TRBJ1-2; D is unresolved. Germline V lookup: CDR1 MNHEY, CDR2 SVGAGI. CDR3 length: 13 residues. The V end lost 6 bases, the J end lost 2 bases, and 10 bases lay between the germline ends.

This clonotype is judged medium-sized. V and J are TRBV29-1 and TRBJ1-2; D possibly corresponds to TRBD1 (5 bases). Germline V gives CDR1 SQVTM, CDR2 ANQGSEA. This CDR3 region has 12 residues. Trimming removed 7 bases at V and 4 bases at J, with 13 bases between. CDR3 in DNA: TGCAGCGCCCAGCAGGGACTCTATGGCTACACCTTC. Protein: CSAQQGLYGYTF.

This clonotype has ten or more counts. The rearrangement joins TRBV7-9 to TRBJ2-2; 7 positions match TRBD1. CDR1 is SEHNR, CDR2 FQNEAQ, per germline (reference sequence). The trim removed 5 bases at V and 3 bases at J, leaving 12 bases unmatched. The CDR3 consists of 17 residues. CDR3 nucleotides: TGTGCCAGCAGCCCCCGGACAGGCCTCCGAGACACCGGGGAGCTGTTTTTT. Translation: CASSPRTGLRDTGELFF.

The chain uses TRBV14 and TRBJ2-1; D unclear. Germline V gene data show CDR1 as SGHDN and CDR2 as FVKESK. V lost 2 bases to trimming and J lost 9 bases, with 8 bases between them. This CDR3 spans 12 amino acids. The CDR3, as DNA: TGTGCCAGCAGCCAAACGGCGAGTGAGCAGTTCTTC. Encoded protein: CASSQTASEQFF. Supplemented by reference TRBV14 and TRBJ2-1, the full variable domain reads EAGVTQFPSHSVIEKGQTVTLRCDPISGHDNLYWYRRVMGKEIKFLLHFVKESKQDESGMPNNRFLAERTGGTYSTLKVQPAELEDSGVYFCASSQTASEQFFGPGTRLTVL.

Ten or more counts support this clonotype. The rearrangement links TRBV6-2 or TRBV6-3 to TRBJ1-5; D ambiguous. Germline CDR1 and CDR2: MNHEY and SVGEGT. The V end was cut by 7 bases, the J end by 2 bases, with 12 bases between. The CDR3 extends over 14 amino acids. The CDR3 DNA follows: TGTGCCAGCACGAAGGGTTGGGGCAATCAGCCCCAGCATTTT. Amino acid sequence: CASTKGWGNQPQHF.

This clonotype was seen a few times. The V gene is TRBV7-9, the J gene TRBJ1-2, with TRBD1 as a possible D gene (5 bases). Germline loops: CDR1 SEHNR, CDR2 FQNEAQ (reference sequence). Trimming cost V 2 bases and J 8 bases, with 15 bases left between them. The CDR3 is 14 amino acids. The CDR3 protein is CASSLKGGERGYTF. In DNA form, the CDR3 reads TGTGCCAGCAGCTTAAAGGGAGGGGAAAGGGGCTACACCTTC.

The sample holds a few counts of this clonotype. This chain uses TRBV28 with TRBJ2-5; no clear D. Germline V gene sequence: CDR1 MDHEN, CDR2 SYDVKM. The length of the CDR3 is 12 residues. V was trimmed by 2 bases and J by 1 base, leaving 2 bases between them. CDR3 loop: CASSLVQETQYF. The DNA for the CDR3 is TGTGCCAGCAGTTTAGTCCAAGAGACCCAGTACTTC.

This clonotype showed up just a few times. The chain is built from TRBV12-3 or TRBV12-4 and TRBJ1-1; maybe TRBD1 (5 bases). The CDR3 runs to 15 residues. V was pared by 7 bases and J by 1 base, with 16 bases between. This CDR3 is CASTTNYGGNTEAFF. The CDR3 bases are TGTGCCAGCACCACTAACTACGGGGGGAACACTGAAGCTTTCTTT.

This clonotype was observed a handful of times. The V gene is TRBV25-1, the J gene TRBJ1-1; 7 nucleotides align to TRBD1. Germline V lookup: CDR1 MGHDK, CDR2 SYGVNS. Trimming removed 7 bases from V and 4 bases from J; junction bases left unmatched: 6. The CDR3 covers 13 residues. CDR3 amino acids: CASTREGATEAFF. CDR3 nucleotide sequence: TGTGCCAGCACCCGAGAGGGGGCCACTGAAGCTTTCTTT.

This clonotype came up many times. The gene calls are TRBV19 and TRBJ1-5; D is uncertain. CDR3 size: 13 residues. The germline V and J ends were trimmed by 5 bases and 5 bases, with 10 bases remaining between them. Germline assignment: CDR1 LNHDA and CDR2 SQIVND (reference sequence). The CDR3 nucleotides read TGTGCCAGTAGTTCTCGGACTGATCAGCCCCAGCATTTT. Translating gives CASSSRTDQPQHF.

In its sample, this clonotype ranks as medium-sized. The chain joins TRBV18 to TRBJ2-7; D may be TRBD1 or TRBD2 (7 bases each). CDR1 is KGHSH and CDR2 is LQKENI in the germline V gene. The CDR3 length is 16 residues. V lost 8 bases, J lost 3 bases, and 23 bases lay in between. This CDR3 reads CASTQGEGPKNYEQYF. CDR3 in DNA: TGTGCCAGCACCCAGGGGGAGGGCCCGAAGAACTACGAGCAGTACTTC. The variable domain in full, with the rest retrieved from reference TRBV18 and TRBJ2-7, is NAGVMQNPRHLVRRRGQEARLRCSPMKGHSHVYWYRQLPEEGLKFMVYLQKENIIDESGMPKERFSAEFPKEGPSILRIQQVVRGDSAAYFCASTQGEGPKNYEQYFGPGTRLTVT.